This is a list of T cell receptor beta chains from one sample in a study of blood T cell repertoires in COVID-19. Generated by immunoSEQ multiplex PCR, the TCRdb table keeps only in-frame clones and is missing some. The data contain roughly 180,000 clones, around three quarters of them singletons. The sequenced sample consisted of peripheral blood. These receptors were taken from a man in his sixties with active or convalescent COVID-19. Each CDR3 is given with its conserved first and last residue. The D gene is left open where the match is weak. Not every row has a clone size; where given, it reads once, few, many or a size class.

J gene: TRBJ2-3
V gene: TRBV6-1
clone size: many
D gene: -
CDR3 DNA: TGTGCCAGCAGTGAGCAGGGAAGAGCTAGCACAGATACGCAGTATTTT
CDR3 protein: CASSEQGRASTDTQYF

J gene: TRBJ2-1
V gene: TRBV27
clone size: -
D gene: TRBD2
CDR3 DNA: TGTGCCAGCAGTCGACTAGCGGGAGGCCCTTGGGGCAATGAGCAGTTCTTC
CDR3 protein: CASSRLAGGPWGNEQFF

J gene: TRBJ2-5
V gene: TRBV5-6
clone size: -
D gene: -
CDR3 DNA: TGTGCCAGCAGCTTTCGCAGCCAAGAGACCCAGTACTTC
CDR3 protein: CASSFRSQETQYF

J gene: TRBJ2-3
V gene: TRBV7-2
clone size: -
D gene: TRBD2
CDR3 DNA: TGTGCCAGCAGCCTGGGACTAGCTTCCACAGATACGCAGTATTTT
CDR3 protein: CASSLGLASTDTQYF

J gene: TRBJ1-5
V gene: TRBV12-3/TRBV12-4
clone size: -
D gene: -
CDR3 DNA: TGTGCCAGCAGTCCAGGGCCCAATCAGCCCCAGCATTTT
CDR3 protein: CASSPGPNQPQHF

J gene: TRBJ2-2
V gene: TRBV24-1
clone size: few
D gene: -
CDR3 DNA: TGTGCCACCGGGAGGAGTAGCACCGGGGAGCTGTTTTTT
CDR3 protein: CATGRSSTGELFF

J gene: TRBJ2-7
V gene: TRBV18
clone size: -
D gene: TRBD1
CDR3 DNA: TGTGCCAGCTCACCTTTACAGGGGTCCTCCTACGAGCAGTACTTC
CDR3 protein: CASSPLQGSSYEQYF

J gene: TRBJ1-6
V gene: TRBV6-6
clone size: -
D gene: -
CDR3 DNA: TGTGCCAGCAGTTTCGGTGATGGACCCCTCCACTTT
CDR3 protein: CASSFGDGPLHF

J gene: TRBJ1-2
V gene: TRBV28
clone size: -
D gene: -
CDR3 DNA: TGTGCCAGCAGTCTCGAGGACTATGGCTACACCTTC
CDR3 protein: CASSLEDYGYTF

J gene: TRBJ2-1
V gene: TRBV5-5
clone size: -
D gene: TRBD1
CDR3 DNA: TGTGCCAGCAGCCCGGGACAGGGGTTCTACAATGAGCAGTTCTTC
CDR3 protein: CASSPGQGFYNEQFF

J gene: TRBJ1-2
V gene: TRBV7-2
clone size: few
D gene: TRBD1
CDR3 DNA: TGTGCCAGCAGCTCCACAGGGGGCGCGTTTGATGGCTACACCTTC
CDR3 protein: CASSSTGGAFDGYTF

J gene: TRBJ2-7
V gene: TRBV14
clone size: -
D gene: TRBD1
CDR3 DNA: TGTGCCAGCAGCCACCGGTCGGGACAGGGGCCGGAGCAGTACTTC
CDR3 protein: CASSHRSGQGPEQYF

J gene: TRBJ1-5
V gene: TRBV4-1
clone size: few
D gene: TRBD1
CDR3 DNA: TGCGCCAGCAGCCCTCCCGACAGGGATCAGCCCCAGCATTTT
CDR3 protein: CASSPPDRDQPQHF

J gene: TRBJ1-1
V gene: TRBV6-5
clone size: -
D gene: -
CDR3 DNA: TGTGCCAGCACAGGGGTTTTCATGAACACTGAAGCTTTCTTT
CDR3 protein: CASTGVFMNTEAFF

J gene: TRBJ2-7
V gene: TRBV7-3
clone size: -
D gene: TRBD1
CDR3 DNA: TGTGCCAGCAGCTTATGGGACAGGGCGGGCGAGCAGTACTTC
CDR3 protein: CASSLWDRAGEQYF

J gene: TRBJ2-1
V gene: TRBV2
clone size: once
D gene: -
CDR3 DNA: TGTGCCAGCAGTGGAGGCTCCTACAATGAGCAGTTCTTC
CDR3 protein: CASSGGSYNEQFF

J gene: TRBJ2-2
V gene: TRBV5-5
clone size: -
D gene: -
CDR3 DNA: TGTGCCAGCAGCGGAGGGTTTGGAGCCGGGGAGCTGTTTTTT
CDR3 protein: CASSGGFGAGELFF

J gene: TRBJ2-5
V gene: TRBV18
clone size: -
D gene: TRBD1
CDR3 DNA: TGTGCCAGCTCACCACCGACAGGGGGCGTCGAAAAGACCCAGTACTTC
CDR3 protein: CASSPPTGGVEKTQYF

J gene: TRBJ2-2
V gene: TRBV24-1
clone size: -
D gene: -
CDR3 DNA: TGTGCCACCAGTCAACTCACCGGGGAGCTGTTTTTT
CDR3 protein: CATSQLTGELFF